The present T cell receptor beta chain was sequenced within a study of beta chain features in type 1 diabetes. The CDR3 is 12 residues long. Looked up from germline, CDR1 is MDHEN and CDR2 is SYDVKM. Deletions cut 1 base from V and 0 bases from J, with 0 bases between. TCRB transcripts that were expressed got sequenced, as all of the isolated RNA had been reverse transcribed. Produced via immunoSEQ multiplex PCR; TCRdb's table is partial and in-frame only. The sample lists some 350,000 clones; 8.5% to 10% were seen once. Study results and caveats: Within each of all four CD4+ subsets, Type 1 diabetes patients had TCRB CDR3s that were moderately but significantly shorter.

As for this clone: Its target is not known. Other nucleotide sequences from this sample produce the same CDR3.

Every donor had blood drawn once into heparin, approximately 0.11 L on average. Specimen: central memory CD4+ T cells from blood. The TCR sequence derives from a man aged 25 to 40 with type 1 diabetes. This sequence joins TRBV28 and TRBJ2-5, with unresolved D. The CDR3 reads CASSLYQETQYF. Written as DNA, the CDR3 is TGTGCCAGCAGTTTATACCAAGAGACCCAGTACTTC.